The clone carrying this TCR beta chain was counted ten times or more. This record comes from a study of T cells in Graves' hyperthyroidism and ophthalmopathy. It was RNA transcripts that yielded the amplified TCR beta CDR3 regions. HTBI primers drove first-round RT-PCR of the TCR CDR3. TCRdb processed the multiplex PCR reads anew with MiXCR; each CDR3 protein has one entry. The sample carries about 96,000 distinct CDR3 sequences, 51% recorded once. Trimming at V came to 5 bases and at J to 6 bases, leaving 7 bases not matched to a gene. Germline V gives CDR1 SGHTA, CDR2 FQGNSA. This CDR3 has 14 amino acids.

The source of this sequence is a woman in her forties with Graves' hyperthyroidism. What was sequenced was blood. J is TRBJ2-5 and V is TRBV7-2; TRBD2 agrees at 9 bases. The CDR3: CASSPGLAQKTQYF. The DNA for the CDR3 is TGTGCCAGCAGCCCGGGACTAGCACAAAAGACCCAGTACTTC.